This T cell receptor beta chain was captured by sequencing in a study of somatic mutations in cytotoxic T cells in rheumatoid arthritis. About the study: Sorting by flow gave nearly 100% purity for some V beta antibody-stained T-cell populations, including V beta1+ cells sequenced for TCRB.

V gave up 5 bases and J gave up 3 bases, with 13 bases separating them. Per the germline V gene, CDR1 is LNHNV and CDR2 is YYDKDF (reference sequence). This CDR3 is built from 14 residues. The repertoire was sequenced with immunoSEQ multiplex PCR; TCRdb's copy has only in-frame clones and lacks some. Of under 20,000 clones listed, 85% to 90% were seen once; the top ten hold roughly 15%. There are a few counts of this clone. The antigen is undetermined. The study, taken as a whole, reports: CD8+ clonality rose with age in rheumatoid arthritis patients, unlike in healthy controls. Each of about an eighth of the roughly 65 patients had a largest CD8+ clone that made up more than 20% of CD8+ cells.

This clonotype was obtained from a man between 40 and 49 years old in good health. Sequencing was performed on CD8+ T cells sorted from blood. The chain uses TRBV15 and TRBJ1-1; no firm D call. The CDR3: CATSRSTPDTEAFF. DNA for the CDR3: TGTGCCACCAGCCGTTCGACACCAGACACTGAAGCTTTCTTT.